This passage covers 28 T cell receptor beta chains from one sample sequenced in a study of OX40 agonist ivuxolimab in advanced cancers. Repertoires were generated with immunoSEQ multiplex PCR, while TCRdb's copy carries only in-frame clones and drops some. The sample holds 80,000 to 130,000 clones, around nine tenths seen once. The sample consisted of CD4+ or CD8+ T cells sorted from blood, taken in a trial of the OX40 agonist ivuxolimab. The receptors come from an adult with an advanced solid tumor such as melanoma, head and neck, liver or kidney cancer.

The genes are TRBV6-5 and TRBJ1-5, with a tentative D call TRBD1 (6 bases). This CDR3 region has 15 residues. Looked up from germline, CDR1 is MNHEY and CDR2 is SVGAGI. V was pared by 8 bases and J by 4 bases, with 18 bases between. The CDR3 protein is CASGQSFESNQPQHF. The CDR3 bases are TGTGCCAGCGGACAGTCGTTTGAATCGAATCAGCCCCAGCATTTT.

This sequence joins TRBV7-9 and TRBJ2-3; 7 bases are a match to TRBD2. This CDR3 region has 16 residues. Germline CDR1 reads SEHNR; CDR2 reads FQNEAQ (reference sequence). V lost 4 bases, J lost 2 bases, and 9 bases stayed unmatched. The CDR3 region is CASSYVAGFSTDTQYF. The CDR3 region has the DNA TGTGCCAGCAGCTACGTAGCGGGTTTTTCCACAGATACGCAGTATTTT.

This clone was observed once. This chain uses TRBV5-4 with TRBJ1-3; D uncertain. Trimming shortened V by 5 bases and J by 0 bases, and 12 bases separated the two germline ends. CDR1 and CDR2 from the germline V gene are SGHNT and YYREEE (reference sequence). CDR3 length equals 15 residues. CDR3 coding DNA: TGTGCCAGCAGAGATTCGGCGATCTCTGGAAACACCATATATTTT. This codes for CASRDSAISGNTIYF.

V usage is TRBV6-6 and J usage is TRBJ2-7; 11 bases align to TRBD2. V was clipped by 6 bases and J by 9 bases; unmatched bases: 7. Germline V gives CDR1 MNHNY, CDR2 SVGAGI (reference sequence). The CDR3 runs to 13 residues. CDR3: CASSPGTSGWQYF. The CDR3 DNA follows: TGTGCCAGCAGCCCAGGGACTAGCGGCTGGCAGTACTTC.

J is TRBJ2-1 and V is TRBV9; D is possibly TRBD1 (6 bases). The V end was cut by 4 bases, the J end by 4 bases, with 15 bases between. This CDR3 comprises 15 residues. Germline CDR1 SGDLS, CDR2 YYNGEE. Written as DNA, the CDR3 is TGTGCCAGCAGCAATACTGGACAGAGTTACAATGAGCAGTTCTTC. It encodes CASSNTGQSYNEQFF.

Notes on this clone: The same CDR3 also results from other DNA sequences found in this sample. The chain employs TRBV20-1 and TRBJ2-1; the D is unclear. V was trimmed by 3 bases and J by 5 bases, leaving 2 bases between them. Germline assignment: CDR1 DFQATT and CDR2 SNEGSKA (reference sequence). The CDR3 runs 10 residues. CDR3: CSARNNEQFF. The CDR3 DNA sequence: TGCAGTGCTAGGAACAATGAGCAGTTCTTC.

V gene TRBV5-4 combines with J gene TRBJ2-3; possibly TRBD2 for D (6 bases). CDR3 length equals 16 residues. Trimming took off 1 base at V and 2 bases at J, with 14 bases between the two ends. Germline loops: CDR1 SGHNT, CDR2 YYREEE (reference sequence). The CDR3 bases are TGTGCCAGCAGCTTGAATCGGGGAGGCCCCACAGATACGCAGTATTTT. Protein product: CASSLNRGGPTDTQYF.

The J gene is TRBJ1-2, the V gene TRBV4-3, with D unresolved. Germline values: CDR1 LGHNA, CDR2 YSLEER. The CDR3 is 15 amino acids. V lost 1 base, J lost 2 bases, and 11 bases lay in between. CDR3 sequence reads: CASSQGWAGNYGYTF. DNA for the CDR3: TGCGCCAGCAGCCAAGGATGGGCGGGAAACTATGGCTACACCTTC.

This rearrangement joins TRBV18 to TRBJ1-1, with a tentative D call TRBD1 (5 bases). The V end was cut by 6 bases, the J end by 1 base, with 9 bases between. Germline V lookup: CDR1 KGHSH, CDR2 LQKENI. The CDR3 is made up of 13 amino acids. CDR3 protein: CASSRDWNTEAFF. The CDR3, as DNA: TGTGCCAGCTCCCGGGACTGGAACACTGAAGCTTTCTTT.

The rearrangement links TRBV7-6 to TRBJ2-2; D tentatively fits TRBD1 or TRBD2 (5 bases each). V was shortened by 5 bases and J by 4 bases, with 17 bases between the two germline ends. Germline V lookup: CDR1 SGHVS, CDR2 FNYEAQ. The CDR3 runs 16 residues. The CDR3 protein is CASSKGTGPRTGELFF. CDR3 nucleotides: TGTGCCAGCAGCAAAGGGACGGGCCCCCGCACCGGGGAGCTGTTTTTT.

The DNA of the CDR3 is TGTGCCAGCAGCTCGGCGCTGGGACAGTCCTACGAGCAGTACTTC. Protein: CASSSALGQSYEQYF. The genes are TRBV5-4 and TRBJ2-7; the match to TRBD1 covers 7 bases. Per the germline V gene, CDR1 is SGHNT and CDR2 is YYREEE (reference sequence). V was pared by 3 bases and J by 1 base, with 7 bases of the junction left unmatched. The CDR3 covers 15 residues.

This chain connects TRBV7-8 to TRBJ1-3; 7 nucleotides agree with TRBD1. CDR1 is SGHVS, CDR2 FQNEAQ, per germline. The CDR3 spans 17 residues. V trimming: 5 bases; J trimming: 0 bases; junction bases outside the gene matches: 10. The CDR3 loop is CASSPDPTGNSGNTIYF. The DNA for the CDR3 is TGTGCCAGCAGCCCAGATCCGACAGGGAACTCTGGAAACACCATATATTTT.

This clone was detected only once. The chain recombines TRBV5-4 with TRBJ1-1, with 10 bases fitting TRBD1. CDR3 length equals 15 residues. Unmatched junction bases numbered 7, after V lost 4 bases and J lost 4 bases. CDR1 is SGHNT and CDR2 is YYREEE in the germline V gene (reference sequence). This CDR3 is CASSPRQGAGTEAFF. As DNA, the CDR3 is TGTGCCAGCAGCCCGCGACAGGGGGCTGGCACTGAAGCTTTCTTT.

V and J are TRBV5-6 and TRBJ2-1; D remains unclear. The V gene's germline CDR1 is SGHDT and CDR2 YYEEEE. This CDR3 has 13 amino acids. The V end lost 2 bases, the J end lost 6 bases, and 9 bases lay between the germline ends. CDR3 in amino acids: CASSLRPSNEQFF. CDR3 DNA: TGTGCCAGCAGCTTACGACCCAGCAATGAGCAGTTCTTC.

This chain connects TRBV9 to TRBJ2-1; 7 bases align to TRBD1. V was clipped by 0 bases and J by 7 bases; unmatched bases: 7. Germline V gene lookup returns CDR1 SGDLS and CDR2 YYNGEE. There are 15 residues in the CDR3. CDR3 DNA sequence: TGTGCCAGCAGCGTAGGGGACAGCCGATTTAATGAGCAGTTCTTC. Amino acid sequence: CASSVGDSRFNEQFF.

V gene TRBV11-1 combines with J gene TRBJ1-1; TRBD1 matches at 7 bases. Germline CDR1 and CDR2: SGHAT and FQDESV (reference sequence). This CDR3 comprises 13 residues. J lost 4 bases, V lost 5 bases, and 4 bases had no gene match. This CDR3 is CASSPDRITEAFF. CDR3 DNA: TGTGCCAGCAGCCCGGACAGGATCACTGAAGCTTTCTTT.

V is TRBV27 and J is TRBJ2-7; D ambiguous. V was pared by 3 bases and J by 7 bases, with 19 bases between. Germline assignment: CDR1 MNHEY and CDR2 SMNVEV (reference sequence). This CDR3 contains 15 residues. The CDR3 DNA reads as TGTGCCAGCAGTTTTTGGGCTTCCTCTTTGGGGGAGCAGTACTTC. Protein: CASSFWASSLGEQYF.

This chain links TRBV19 with TRBJ2-2; tentatively, D is TRBD1 (7 bases). Trimming removed 8 bases from V and 4 bases from J, with 17 bases in between. The length of the CDR3 is 15 residues. Germline lookup yields CDR1 LNHDA and CDR2 SQIVND (reference sequence). CDR3 nucleotides: TGTGCCAGTCTAGGTGGGACAGCGGGCACCGGGGAGCTGTTTTTT. Translating it yields CASLGGTAGTGELFF.

This chain links TRBV9 with TRBJ1-4; D remains unclear. Trimming took off 4 bases at V and 1 base at J, with 11 bases between the two ends. Germline CDR1 SGDLS, CDR2 YYNGEE. The CDR3 is 15 amino acids. This CDR3 is CASSRTSLTNEKLFF. CDR3 nucleotides: TGTGCCAGCAGCCGGACGAGCTTAACTAATGAAAAACTGTTTTTT.

J is TRBJ1-3 and V is TRBV30; D uncertain. The CDR3 has 17 residues. Germline assignment: CDR1 GTSNPN and CDR2 SVGIG (reference sequence). The ends were cut back, 3 bases at V and 1 base at J, with 19 bases in the middle. This CDR3 reads CAWSRKATFLSGNTIYF. The CDR3 DNA sequence: TGTGCCTGGAGCCGGAAAGCGACATTTCTTTCTGGAAACACCATATATTTT.

The gene calls are TRBV6-4 and TRBJ2-1; 8 nucleotides line up with TRBD1. V was clipped by 6 bases and J by 3 bases; unmatched bases: 7. Germline CDR1 is MRHNA and CDR2 is SNTAGT. CDR3 length equals 15 residues. CDR3 in amino acids: CASSHPGGGYNEQFF. The CDR3, as DNA: TGTGCCAGCAGCCACCCAGGGGGCGGCTACAATGAGCAGTTCTTC.

This clone was detected a few times. The V gene is TRBV19, the J gene TRBJ1-5, with TRBD1 as a possible D gene (6 bases). The CDR3 loop spans 15 amino acids. Trimming pared 3 bases from V and 4 bases from J, leaving 13 bases between. Looked up from germline, CDR1 is LNHDA and CDR2 is SQIVND (reference sequence). The CDR3 protein is CASSIQDSRNQPQHF. For the CDR3, the DNA is TGTGCCAGTAGTATCCAGGACAGCAGAAATCAGCCCCAGCATTTT.

J is TRBJ2-1 and V is TRBV20-1; D call uncertain. CDR1 is DFQATT and CDR2 is SNEGSKA in the germline V gene (reference sequence). V gave up 0 bases and J gave up 13 bases, with 10 bases separating them. The CDR3 is 11 residues long. For the CDR3, the DNA is TGCAGTGCTAGAGACGTCCCAGTTCAGTTCTTC. Translated: CSARDVPVQFF.

The chain recombines TRBV13 with TRBJ1-2; no firm D call. CDR3 length: 15 residues. The ends were cut back, 5 bases at V and 5 bases at J, with 18 bases in the middle. Germline loops: CDR1 PRHDT, CDR2 FYEKMQ (reference sequence). The CDR3 spells CASSPGGALAYGYTF. CDR3 DNA sequence: TGTGCCAGCAGCCCCGGAGGCGCATTGGCTTATGGCTACACCTTC.

V and J are TRBV27 and TRBJ2-3, with TRBD2 identical over 10 bases. Losses at the gene ends were 5 bases for V and 2 bases for J; bases not matched to a gene: 4. CDR1 and CDR2 from the germline V gene are MNHEY and SMNVEV (reference sequence). There are 15 residues in the CDR3. CDR3 in DNA: TGTGCCAGCAGTGGAGCGGGAGGGAACACAGATACGCAGTATTTT. Translating gives CASSGAGGNTDTQYF.

This chain links TRBV11-2 with TRBJ2-5; the D call may be TRBD1 or TRBD2 (6 bases each). Trimming stripped 6 bases from V and 4 bases from J, with 9 bases between. Germline-derived CDR1 and CDR2 are SGHAT and FQNNGV. The CDR3 is 12 residues long. CDR3 loop: CASRGGGETQYF. The CDR3 coding sequence is TGTGCCAGCAGGGGGGGCGGAGAGACCCAGTACTTC.

V and J are TRBV5-4 and TRBJ2-7; the match to TRBD1 covers 7 bases. The ends lost 0 bases at V and 2 bases at J; junction bases unmatched: 2. The CDR3 has 14 residues. Germline V gene lookup returns CDR1 SGHNT and CDR2 YYREEE (reference sequence). CDR3 nucleotides: TGTGCCAGCAGCTTGGACAGGGGCCCCTACGAGCAGTACTTC. Encoded protein: CASSLDRGPYEQYF.

Here the CDR3 DNA reads TGTGCCAGTAGTACCCCGGGAGCCACCATATATTTT. Protein sequence: CASSTPGATIYF. The V call is TRBV19, the J call TRBJ1-3; unclear D gene. V lost 4 bases to trimming and J lost 9 bases, with 10 bases between them. Germline CDR1 and CDR2: LNHDA and SQIVND (reference sequence). This CDR3 has 12 amino acids.